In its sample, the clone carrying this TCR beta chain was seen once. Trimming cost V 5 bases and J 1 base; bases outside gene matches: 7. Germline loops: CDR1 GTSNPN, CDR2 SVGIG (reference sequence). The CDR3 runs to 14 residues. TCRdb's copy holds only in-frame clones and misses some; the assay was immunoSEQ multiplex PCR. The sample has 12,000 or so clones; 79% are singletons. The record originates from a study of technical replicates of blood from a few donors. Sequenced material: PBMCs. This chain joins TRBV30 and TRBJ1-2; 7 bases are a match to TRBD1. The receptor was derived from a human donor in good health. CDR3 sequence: CAWAGTEINYGYTF. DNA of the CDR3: TGTGCCTGGGCCGGGACAGAGATTAACTATGGCTACACCTTC.